This T cell receptor (beta chain) is from a study of blood T cell repertoires in COVID-19. Whole-study context: The United States, Italy and Spain provided the acute and convalescent COVID-19 samples. T cells, B-cell-depleted T cells, or PBMCs provided the cDNA or gDNA that served as material.

The CDR3 has 16 residues. V shed 4 bases, J shed 5 bases, and the junction held 7 bases outside the gene matches. Germline assignment: CDR1 SGDLS and CDR2 YYNGEE. Source study methods: It was from reference gene primer amplification that nucleated cell counts were estimated. Sequenced by immunoSEQ multiplex PCR; TCRdb stores in-frame clones only, minus some. V and J calls and clone size come straight from that table; D and trimming were deduced from the DNA. The table shows about 130,000 clones, with about four fifths occurring only once. The chain links TRBV9 to TRBJ1-4, with 11 nucleotides matching TRBD1. The clonotype originates from a man aged 40-50 years with active or convalescent COVID-19. The specimen was peripheral blood. For the CDR3, the DNA is TGTGCCAGCAGCAGAGGACAGGGGGCGGGCAATGAAAAACTGTTTTTT. This sequence encodes CASSRGQGAGNEKLFF. The whole variable domain, filled in from reference TRBV9 and TRBJ1-4, reads DSGVTQTPKHLITATGQRVTLRCSPRSGDLSVYWYQQSLDQGLQFLIQYYNGEERAKGNILERFSAQQFPDLHSELNLSSLELGDSALYFCASSRGQGAGNEKLFFGSGTQLSVL.